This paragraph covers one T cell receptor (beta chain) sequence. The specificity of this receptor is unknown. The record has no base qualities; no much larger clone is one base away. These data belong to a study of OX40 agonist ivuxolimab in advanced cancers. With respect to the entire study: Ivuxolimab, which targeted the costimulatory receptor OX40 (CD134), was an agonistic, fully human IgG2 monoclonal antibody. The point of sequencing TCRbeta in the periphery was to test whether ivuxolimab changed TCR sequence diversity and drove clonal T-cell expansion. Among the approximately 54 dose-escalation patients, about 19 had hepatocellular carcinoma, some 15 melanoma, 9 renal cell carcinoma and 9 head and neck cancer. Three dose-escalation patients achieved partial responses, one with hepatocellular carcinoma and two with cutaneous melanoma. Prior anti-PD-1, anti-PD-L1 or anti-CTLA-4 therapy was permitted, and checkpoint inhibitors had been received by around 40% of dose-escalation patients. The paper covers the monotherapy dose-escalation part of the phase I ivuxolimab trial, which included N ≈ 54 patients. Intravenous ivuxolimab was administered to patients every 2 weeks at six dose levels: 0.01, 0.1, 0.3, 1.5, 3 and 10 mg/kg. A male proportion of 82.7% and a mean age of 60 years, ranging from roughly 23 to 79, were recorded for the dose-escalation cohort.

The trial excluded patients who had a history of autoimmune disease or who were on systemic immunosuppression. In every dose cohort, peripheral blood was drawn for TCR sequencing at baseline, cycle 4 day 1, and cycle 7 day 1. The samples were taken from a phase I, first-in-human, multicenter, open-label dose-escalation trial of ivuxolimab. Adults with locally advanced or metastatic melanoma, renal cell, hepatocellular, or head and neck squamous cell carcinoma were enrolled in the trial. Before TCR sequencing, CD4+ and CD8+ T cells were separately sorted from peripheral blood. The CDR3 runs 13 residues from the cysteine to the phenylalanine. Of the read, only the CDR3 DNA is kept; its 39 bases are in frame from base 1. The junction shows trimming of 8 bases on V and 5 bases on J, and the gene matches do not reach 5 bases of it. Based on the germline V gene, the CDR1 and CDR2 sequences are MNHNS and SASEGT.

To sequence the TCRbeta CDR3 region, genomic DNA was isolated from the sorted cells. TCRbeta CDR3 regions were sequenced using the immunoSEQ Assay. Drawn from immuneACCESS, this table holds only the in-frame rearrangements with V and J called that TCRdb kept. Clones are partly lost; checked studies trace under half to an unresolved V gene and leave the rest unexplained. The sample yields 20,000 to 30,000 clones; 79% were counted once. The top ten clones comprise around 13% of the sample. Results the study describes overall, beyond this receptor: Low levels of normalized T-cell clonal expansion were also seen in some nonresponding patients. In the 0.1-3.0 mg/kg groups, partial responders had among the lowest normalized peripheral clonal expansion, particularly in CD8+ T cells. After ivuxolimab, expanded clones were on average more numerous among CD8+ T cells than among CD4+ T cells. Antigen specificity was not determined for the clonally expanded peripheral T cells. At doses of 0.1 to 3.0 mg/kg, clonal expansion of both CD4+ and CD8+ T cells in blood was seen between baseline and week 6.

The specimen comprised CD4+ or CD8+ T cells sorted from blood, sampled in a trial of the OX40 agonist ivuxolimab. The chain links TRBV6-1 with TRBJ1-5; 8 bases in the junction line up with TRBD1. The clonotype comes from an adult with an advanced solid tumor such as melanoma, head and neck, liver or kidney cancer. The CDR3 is CASLGTGDQPQHF. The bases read TGTGCCAGCCTAGGGACAGGCGATCAGCCCCAGCATTTT.